These 17 T cell receptor beta chains were sequenced from one sample in a study of regulatory T cells in long-lasting Graves disease. Arm-PCR with iRepertoire HTBI primers amplified the CDR3 regions for these TCR beta libraries. TCRdb re-analysed the multiplex PCR reads in MiXCR, keeping a single row per CDR3 protein. This table has around 400,000 distinct CDR3 sequences, approximately 15% appearing once. Stated time point: newly diagnosed GD, antithyroid drugs for less than 3 months. PBMC RNA served as the TCR library source. These data also formed part of another study, on T cells in Graves' hyperthyroidism and ophthalmopathy.

Specimen: peripheral blood mononuclear cells (PBMCs), collected at new diagnosis, from a patient treated with antithyroid drugs. Receptors were obtained from a woman between 40 and 50 years old with Graves disease.

The chain couples TRBV19 to TRBJ2-7, with D tentatively TRBD2 (6 bases). The length of the CDR3 is 13 residues. Between the trimmed V and J ends, which lost 5 bases and 5 bases, there was a span of 13 bases. Germline V gene lookup returns CDR1 LNHDA and CDR2 SQIVND (reference sequence). The CDR3 loop is CASSPGGSDEQYF. CDR3 in DNA: TGTGCCAGTAGTCCTGGAGGGTCAGACGAGCAGTACTTC.

The chain is built from TRBV11-2 and TRBJ2-7, with a weak D call TRBD2 (5 bases). This CDR3 is 15 amino acids long. The ends were cut back, 5 bases at V and 2 bases at J, with 16 bases in the middle. Germline CDR1 and CDR2: SGHAT and FQNNGV. The DNA of the CDR3 is TGTGCCAGCAGCCCCGAGGGCCCAATCACCTACGAGCAGTACTTC. Protein sequence: CASSPEGPITYEQYF.

This clonotype was observed at least ten times. This chain connects TRBV27 to TRBJ2-7; D might be TRBD2 (5 bases). Trimming shortened V by 4 bases and J by 5 bases, and 15 bases separated the two germline ends. CDR1 is MNHEY, CDR2 SMNVEV, per germline (reference sequence). This CDR3 is built from 14 residues. The CDR3 loop is CASSSRLHTHEQYF. The CDR3 DNA reads TGTGCCAGCAGTTCGCGACTACATACCCACGAGCAGTACTTC.

This clonotype was seen at least ten times. This chain joins TRBV7-2 and TRBJ1-1; D is ambiguous. V shed 5 bases and J shed 2 bases, with 12 bases lying between them. The CDR3 totals 14 residues. Germline V gene data show CDR1 as SGHTA and CDR2 as FQGNSA. As DNA, the CDR3 is TGTGCCAGCAGCCGAGGGTGGGCCAACACTGAAGCTTTCTTT. This encodes CASSRGWANTEAFF.

The genes are TRBV9 and TRBJ2-7; a weak D match, TRBD2 (5 bases). The V gene lost 0 bases and the J gene lost 5 bases, with 12 bases spanning the gap. The CDR3 loop spans 14 amino acids. Per germline, CDR1 SGDLS and CDR2 YYNGEE. CDR3 sequence: CASSVEAAPHEQYF. As DNA, the CDR3 is TGTGCCAGCAGCGTAGAAGCGGCCCCCCACGAGCAGTACTTC.

The V gene is TRBV5-1, the J gene TRBJ2-2, with D perhaps TRBD2 (6 bases). V lost 6 bases to trimming and J lost 2 bases, with 17 bases between them. The CDR3 extends over 16 amino acids. Germline-derived CDR1 and CDR2 are SGHRS and YFSETQ. The CDR3 bases are TGCGCCAGCACCCCGGGGAGTAGCGGCAACACCGGGGAGCTGTTTTTT. Amino acids: CASTPGSSGNTGELFF.

This clonotype was seen ten or more times. The chain uses TRBV6-5 and TRBJ1-1, with D perhaps TRBD1 (5 bases). The ends were cut back, 6 bases at V and 1 base at J, with 12 bases in the middle. Germline V CDR1 and CDR2: MNHEY, SVGAGI. The CDR3 extends over 14 amino acids. The CDR3 bases are TGTGCCAGCAGCTACGGGGCTGGGAACACTGAAGCTTTCTTT. It codes for CASSYGAGNTEAFF.

This clonotype showed up many times. This chain connects TRBV28 to TRBJ1-4, with D tentatively TRBD1 (6 bases). Germline CDR1 is MDHEN and CDR2 is SYDVKM. V shed 3 bases and J shed 5 bases, with 16 bases lying between them. The CDR3 is 16 residues long. The CDR3 coding sequence is TGTGCCAGCAGTTTTACAAGGGGGGGCTACAATGAAAAACTGTTTTTT. Its protein is CASSFTRGGYNEKLFF. Combining the CDR3 with reference TRBV28 and TRBJ1-4 gives the whole variable domain DVKVTQSSRYLVKRTGEKVFLECVQDMDHENMFWYRQDPGLGLRLIYFSYDVKMKEKGDIPEGYSVSREKKERFSLILESASTNQTSMYLCASSFTRGGYNEKLFFGSGTQLSVL.

This clonotype was seen many times. This rearrangement joins TRBV15 to TRBJ1-1, with D uncertain. V was pared by 1 base and J by 1 base, with 10 bases between. The CDR3 sequence is 15 residues long. Germline-derived CDR1 and CDR2 are LNHNV and YYDKDF (reference sequence). The CDR3 bases are TGTGCCACCAGCAGAGTTGGGCAGTCGAACACTGAAGCTTTCTTT. It yields the protein CATSRVGQSNTEAFF. The full variable domain, its missing parts supplied by reference TRBV15 and TRBJ1-1, is DAMVIQNPRYQVTQFGKPVTLSCSQTLNHNVMYWYQQKSSQAPKLLFHYYDKDFNNEADTPDNFQSRRPNTSFCFLDIRSPGLGDTAMYLCATSRVGQSNTEAFFGQGTRLTVV.

This clonotype appeared a few times. V usage is TRBV6-1 and J usage is TRBJ2-2; TRBD1 is a possible D gene (6 bases). The V end was cut by 6 bases, the J end by 5 bases, with 22 bases between. Per the germline V gene, CDR1 is MNHNS and CDR2 is SASEGT. CDR3 length: 17 amino acids. The CDR3 coding sequence is TGTGCCAGCAGCCGACCCCCCAACAGGGCGTTGACCGGGGAGCTGTTTTTT. Amino acid sequence: CASSRPPNRALTGELFF.

This clonotype was seen many times. The gene calls are TRBV5-5 and TRBJ1-5, with D perhaps matching TRBD1 (5 bases). In germline, CDR1 is SGHKS, CDR2 YYEKEE (reference sequence). The CDR3 has 15 residues. V shed 0 bases and J shed 9 bases, with 16 bases lying between them. CDR3 protein: CASSLDGTAIMPQHF. CDR3 bases: TGTGCCAGCAGCTTGGATGGGACTGCAATCATGCCCCAGCATTTT.

In its sample, this clonotype was seen many times. One base away lies a much larger clone, so this may be a sequencing read error. V is TRBV11-2 and J is TRBJ2-7, with a tentative D call TRBD1 (6 bases). CDR1 and CDR2 (germline): SGHAT, FQNNGV. This CDR3 region has 15 residues. CDR3 sequence reads: CASSNLRTDYYGQYF. CDR3 coding DNA: TGTGCCAGCAGCAACCTGCGGACAGACTACTACGGGCAGTACTTC.

This clonotype occurred many times. This chain connects TRBV11-2 to TRBJ2-2; TRBD1 aligns across 7 bases. The length of the CDR3 is 15 residues. V gave up 3 bases and J gave up 3 bases; unmatched junction bases: 4. Germline V lookup: CDR1 SGHAT, CDR2 FQNNGV. CDR3 region: CASSFRDRYTGELFF. The CDR3 DNA reads TGTGCCAGCAGCTTCCGGGACAGATACACCGGGGAGCTGTTTTTT.

This clonotype was picked up many times. V gene TRBV28 combines with J gene TRBJ2-5; tentative D call: TRBD2 (6 bases). The CDR3 sequence is 12 residues long. The germline V and J ends were trimmed by 10 bases and 6 bases, with 15 bases remaining between them. Germline values: CDR1 MDHEN, CDR2 SYDVKM. The CDR3 nucleotides read TGTGCCACCCGGGGGATGAGCAAGACCCAGTACTTC. Translated, it gives CATRGMSKTQYF.

This clonotype was found many times. This chain connects TRBV27 to TRBJ2-1, with 10 nucleotides matching TRBD2. Germline CDR1 MNHEY, CDR2 SMNVEV (reference sequence). The CDR3 covers 19 residues. V lost 5 bases and J lost 1; bases outside the gene matches: 14. DNA of the CDR3: TGTGCCAGCAGTCCACGCTTCCCCACTAGCGGGGTTTCCTACAATGAGCAGTTCTTC. It translates to CASSPRFPTSGVSYNEQFF.

The table lists this clonotype with many counts. The V call is TRBV12-3 or TRBV12-4, the J call TRBJ1-4; 7 bases match TRBD1. V dropped 6 bases and J dropped 0; count of bases not matched to a gene: 7. The CDR3 extends over 16 amino acids. CDR3 in amino acids: CASSRADRATNEKLFF. The CDR3 bases are TGTGCCAGCAGCAGGGCCGACAGGGCAACTAATGAAAAACTGTTTTTT.

The chain links TRBV11-2 to TRBJ1-4, with D unclear. Trimming took 4 bases from V and 8 from J, leaving 11 bases between them. Germline CDR1 reads SGHAT; CDR2 reads FQNNGV. This CDR3 is 13 amino acids long. The chain's CDR3 is CASSSPGREKLFF. CDR3 DNA sequence: TGTGCCAGCAGCTCCCCCGGACGGGAAAAACTGTTTTTT.